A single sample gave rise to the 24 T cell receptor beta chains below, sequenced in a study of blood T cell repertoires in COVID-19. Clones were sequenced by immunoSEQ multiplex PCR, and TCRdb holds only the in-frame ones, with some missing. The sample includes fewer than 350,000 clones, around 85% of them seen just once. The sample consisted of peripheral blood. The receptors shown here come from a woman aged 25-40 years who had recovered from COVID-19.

The CDR3 sequence: CSVRGTEAFF. In DNA, the CDR3 is TGCAGCGTTCGGGGGACTGAAGCTTTCTTT. The J gene is TRBJ1-1, the V gene TRBV29-1, with D perhaps matching TRBD1 (5 bases). The CDR3 consists of 10 residues. The V end lost 5 bases, the J end lost 5 bases, and 6 bases lay between the germline ends. The germline CDR1 and CDR2 sequences are SQVTM and ANQGSEA.

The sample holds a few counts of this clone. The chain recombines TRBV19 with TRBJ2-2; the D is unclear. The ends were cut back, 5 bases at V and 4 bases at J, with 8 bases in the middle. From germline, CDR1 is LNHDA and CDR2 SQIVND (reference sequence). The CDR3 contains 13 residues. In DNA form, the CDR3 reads TGTGCCAGTAGTCCTACGAGCACCGGGGAGCTGTTTTTT. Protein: CASSPTSTGELFF.

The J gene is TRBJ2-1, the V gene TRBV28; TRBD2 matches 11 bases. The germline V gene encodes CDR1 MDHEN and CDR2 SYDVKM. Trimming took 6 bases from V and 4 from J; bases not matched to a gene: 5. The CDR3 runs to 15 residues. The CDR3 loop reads CASSFLAGGYNEQFF. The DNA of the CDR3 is TGTGCCAGCAGCTTTCTAGCGGGGGGTTACAATGAGCAGTTCTTC.

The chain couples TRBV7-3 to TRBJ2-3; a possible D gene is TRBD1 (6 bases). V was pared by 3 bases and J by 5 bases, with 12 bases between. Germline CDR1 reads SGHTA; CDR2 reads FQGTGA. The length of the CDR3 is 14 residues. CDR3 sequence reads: CASSLGTKGDTQYF. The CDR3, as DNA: TGTGCCAGCAGCTTGGGGACAAAAGGAGATACGCAGTATTTT.

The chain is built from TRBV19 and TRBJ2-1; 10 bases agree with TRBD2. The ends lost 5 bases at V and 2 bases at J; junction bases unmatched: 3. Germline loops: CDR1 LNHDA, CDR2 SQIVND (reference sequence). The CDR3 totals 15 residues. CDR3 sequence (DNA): TGTGCCAGTAGTCTGGGACTAGCGCCCTACAATGAGCAGTTCTTC. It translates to CASSLGLAPYNEQFF.

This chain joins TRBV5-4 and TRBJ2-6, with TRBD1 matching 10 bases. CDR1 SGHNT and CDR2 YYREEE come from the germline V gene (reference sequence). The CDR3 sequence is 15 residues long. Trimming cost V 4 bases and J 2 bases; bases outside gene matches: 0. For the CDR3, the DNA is TGTGCCAGCAGCGGGACAGGGGCTGGGGCCAACGTCCTGACTTTC. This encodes CASSGTGAGANVLTF.

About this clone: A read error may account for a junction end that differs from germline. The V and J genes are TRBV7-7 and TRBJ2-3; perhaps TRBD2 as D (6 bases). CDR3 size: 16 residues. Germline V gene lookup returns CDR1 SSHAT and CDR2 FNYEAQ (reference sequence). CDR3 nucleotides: TGTGCTAGCAGCTCCGGGACTGGACTGCGCACAGATACGCAGTATTTT. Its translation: CASSSGTGLRTDTQYF.

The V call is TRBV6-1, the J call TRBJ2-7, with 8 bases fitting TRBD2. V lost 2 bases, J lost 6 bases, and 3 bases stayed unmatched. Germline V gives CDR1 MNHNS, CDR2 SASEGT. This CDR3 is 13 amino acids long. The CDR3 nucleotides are TGTGCCAGCAGTGAATTCGGGGGGGTCGAGCAGTACTTC. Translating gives CASSEFGGVEQYF.

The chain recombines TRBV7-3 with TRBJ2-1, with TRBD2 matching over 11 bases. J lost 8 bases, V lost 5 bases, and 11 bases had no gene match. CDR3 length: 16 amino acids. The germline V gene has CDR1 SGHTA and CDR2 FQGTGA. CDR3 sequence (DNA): TGTGCCAGCAGCCGCCTAGCGGGAGGCCCCGGGGATGAGCAGTTCTTC. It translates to CASSRLAGGPGDEQFF. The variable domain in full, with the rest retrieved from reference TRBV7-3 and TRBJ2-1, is GAGVSQTPSNKVTEKGKYVELRCDPISGHTALYWYRQSLGQGPEFLIYFQGTGAADDSGLPNDRFFAVRPEGSVSTLKIQRTERGDSAVYLCASSRLAGGPGDEQFFGPGTRLTVL.

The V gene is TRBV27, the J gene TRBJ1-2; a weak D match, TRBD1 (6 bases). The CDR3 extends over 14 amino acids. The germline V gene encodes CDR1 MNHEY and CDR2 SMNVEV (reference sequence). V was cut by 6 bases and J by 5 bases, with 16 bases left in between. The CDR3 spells CASRLGGGGYGYTF. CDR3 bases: TGTGCCAGCAGGCTAGGGGGTGGGGGTTATGGCTACACCTTC.

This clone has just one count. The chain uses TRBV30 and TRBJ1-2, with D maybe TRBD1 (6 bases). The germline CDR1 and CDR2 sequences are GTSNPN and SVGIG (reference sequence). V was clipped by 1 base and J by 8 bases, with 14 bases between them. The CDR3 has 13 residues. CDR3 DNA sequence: TGTGCCTGGAGTGAAGACAGGCCACAGGGCTACACCTTC. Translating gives CAWSEDRPQGYTF.

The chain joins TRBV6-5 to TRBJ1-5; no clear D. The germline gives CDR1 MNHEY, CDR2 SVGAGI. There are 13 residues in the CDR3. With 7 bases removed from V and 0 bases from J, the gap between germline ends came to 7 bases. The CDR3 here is CASTTVSNQPQHF. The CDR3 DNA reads TGTGCCAGCACAACAGTTAGCAATCAGCCCCAGCATTTT.

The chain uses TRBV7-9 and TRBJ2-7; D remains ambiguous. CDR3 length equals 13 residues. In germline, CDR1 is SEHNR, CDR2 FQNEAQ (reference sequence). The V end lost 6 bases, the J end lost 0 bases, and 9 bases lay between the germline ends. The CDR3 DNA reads TGTGCCAGCAGAAAACTTAGCTCCTACGAGCAGTACTTC. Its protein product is CASRKLSSYEQYF.

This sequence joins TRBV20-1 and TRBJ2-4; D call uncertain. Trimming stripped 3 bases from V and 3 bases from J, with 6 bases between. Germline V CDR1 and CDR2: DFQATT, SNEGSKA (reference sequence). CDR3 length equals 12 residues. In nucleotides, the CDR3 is TGCAGTGCTAGTGGCGGCAAAAACATTCAGTACTTC. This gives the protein CSASGGKNIQYF.

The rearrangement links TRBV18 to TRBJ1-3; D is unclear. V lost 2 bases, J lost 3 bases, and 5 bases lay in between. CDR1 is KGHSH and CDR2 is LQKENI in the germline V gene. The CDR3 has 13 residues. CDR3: CASSPEYGNTIYF. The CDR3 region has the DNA TGTGCCAGCTCACCAGAGTATGGAAACACCATATATTTT.

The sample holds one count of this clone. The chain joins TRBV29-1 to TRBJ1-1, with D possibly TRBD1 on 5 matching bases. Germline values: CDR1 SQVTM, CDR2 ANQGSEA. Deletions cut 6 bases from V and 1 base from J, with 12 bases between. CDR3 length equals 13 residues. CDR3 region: CSVGGGRNTEAFF. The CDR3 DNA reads TGCAGCGTGGGGGGAGGGAGGAACACTGAAGCTTTCTTT.

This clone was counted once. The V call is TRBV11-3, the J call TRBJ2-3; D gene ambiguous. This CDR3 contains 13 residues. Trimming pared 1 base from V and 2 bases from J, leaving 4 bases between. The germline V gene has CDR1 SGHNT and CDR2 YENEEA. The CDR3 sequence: CASSLASTDTQYF. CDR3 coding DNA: TGTGCCAGCAGCTTAGCTTCCACAGATACGCAGTATTTT.

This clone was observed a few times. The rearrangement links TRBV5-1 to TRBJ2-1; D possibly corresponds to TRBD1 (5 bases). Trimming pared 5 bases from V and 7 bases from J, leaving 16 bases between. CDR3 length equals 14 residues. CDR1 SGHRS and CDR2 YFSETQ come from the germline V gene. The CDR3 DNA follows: TGCGCCAGCAGATATGGACAACAAGGGAATGAGCAGTTCTTC. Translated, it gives CASRYGQQGNEQFF.

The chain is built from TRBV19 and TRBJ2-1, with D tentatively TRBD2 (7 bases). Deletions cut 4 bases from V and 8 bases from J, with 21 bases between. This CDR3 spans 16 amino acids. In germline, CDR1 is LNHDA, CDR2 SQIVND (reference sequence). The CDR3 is CASSNPLGGGGYEQFF. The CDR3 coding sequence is TGTGCCAGTAGTAACCCGCTAGGGGGAGGGGGGTATGAGCAGTTCTTC.

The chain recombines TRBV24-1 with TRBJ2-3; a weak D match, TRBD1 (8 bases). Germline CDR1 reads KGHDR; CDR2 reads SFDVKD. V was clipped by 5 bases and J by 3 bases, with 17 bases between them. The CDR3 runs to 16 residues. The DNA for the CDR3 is TGTGCCACCAGTGGTATGACAGGGGAGGGAACAGATACGCAGTATTTT. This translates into CATSGMTGEGTDTQYF.

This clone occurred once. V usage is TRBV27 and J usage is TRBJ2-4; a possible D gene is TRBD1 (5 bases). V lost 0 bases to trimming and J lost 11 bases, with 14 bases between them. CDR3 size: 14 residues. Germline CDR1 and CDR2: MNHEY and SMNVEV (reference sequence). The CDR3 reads CASSLSDTKSVQYF. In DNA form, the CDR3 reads TGTGCCAGCAGTTTATCGGACACCAAGAGCGTTCAGTACTTC.

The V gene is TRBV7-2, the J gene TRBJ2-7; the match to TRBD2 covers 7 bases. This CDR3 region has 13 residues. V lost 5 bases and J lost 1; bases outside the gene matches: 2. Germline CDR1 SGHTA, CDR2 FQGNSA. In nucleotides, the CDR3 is TGTGCCAGCAGCACAGCGGGGTCCTACGAGCAGTACTTC. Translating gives CASSTAGSYEQYF.

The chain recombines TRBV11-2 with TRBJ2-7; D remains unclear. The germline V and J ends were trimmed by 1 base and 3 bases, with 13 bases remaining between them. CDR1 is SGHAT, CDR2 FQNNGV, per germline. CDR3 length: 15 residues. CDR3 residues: CASSLGALPFYEQYF. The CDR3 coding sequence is TGTGCCAGCAGCTTAGGGGCCCTTCCGTTCTACGAGCAGTACTTC.

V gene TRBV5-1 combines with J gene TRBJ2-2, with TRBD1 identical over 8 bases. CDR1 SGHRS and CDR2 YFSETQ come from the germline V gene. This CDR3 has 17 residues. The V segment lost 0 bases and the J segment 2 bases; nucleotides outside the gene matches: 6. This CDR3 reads CASSLDPDRGNTGELFF. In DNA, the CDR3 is TGCGCCAGCAGCTTGGATCCAGACAGGGGTAACACCGGGGAGCTGTTTTTT. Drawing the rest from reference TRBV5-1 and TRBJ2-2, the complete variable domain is KAGVTQTPRYLIKTRGQQVTLSCSPISGHRSVSWYQQTPGQGLQFLFEYFSETQRNKGNFPGRFSGRQFSNSRSEMNVSTLELGDSALYLCASSLDPDRGNTGELFFGEGSRLTVL.